This T cell receptor beta chain was sequenced during a study of shared clonotypes between healthy human individuals. Notes on the study in general: Blood alone was sampled, and tissue repertoires likely differ. Memory subsets had estimated richness that was generally smaller than that of naive subsets.

Under the authors' procedure: Filtering differed, since immunoSEQ gave only junction sequences and no quality scores. TCRdb's table, derived via immunoSEQ multiplex PCR, lists solely in-frame clones and lacks some. V, J and clone size are those of that table, while D and trimming were read from the DNA. The profile shows 550,000 to 750,000 clones, roughly 96% of them singletons. Remarks on this clone: Antigen: not known.

The V and J ends lost 0 bases and 5 bases respectively, with 5 bases between them. In germline, CDR1 is SGHNT, CDR2 YENEEA. The CDR3 extends over 13 amino acids. CD45RO-negative, CCR7-positively selected cells formed the naive CD8 fraction, excluding terminally differentiated effector memory CD45RA+ cells. This sequence joins TRBV11-3 and TRBJ2-1; D is ambiguous. The sequence was obtained from a woman in her thirties in good health. The sample taken for sequencing was naive CD8+ T cells sorted from blood. The CDR3 bases are TGTGCCAGCAGCTTAGAGGAGCACAATGAGCAGTTCTTC. Translated, it gives CASSLEEHNEQFF.